This is a list of T cell receptor beta chains from one sample in a study of early T cells in non-severe SARS-CoV-2 infection. TCRdb re-analysed the 5' RACE reads in MiXCR, keeping a single row per CDR3 protein. The sample lists 45,000 to 65,000 distinct CDR3 sequences; 11% were seen once. Material: whole blood. The receptor set was obtained from an adult who was a healthcare worker with PCR-confirmed SARS-CoV-2 infection or an uninfected control (not recorded which). CDR3s include the opening cysteine and the closing phenylalanine or tryptophan. The D gene is left open where the match is weak. Size is stated for part of the rows, as once, few or many counts, or as a class when the clone is expanded.

size | D | J | V | DNA | CDR3
many | NA | TRBJ2-1 | TRBV28 | TGTGCCAGCAGTTTCTCCGGACCTCTCCGGGGTGAGCAGTTCTTC | CASSFSGPLRGEQFF
many | NA | TRBJ1-6 | TRBV6-2/TRBV6-3 | TGTGCCAGCAGAGCCTATAATTCACCCCTCCACTTT | CASRAYNSPLHF
many | NA | TRBJ1-5 | TRBV6-1 | TGTGCCAGCAGTCGGACAGTCAATCAGCCCCAGCATTTT | CASSRTVNQPQHF
NA | NA | TRBJ2-7 | TRBV2 | TGTGCCAGCAGTGATGCGGCGGGCCGCTACGAGCAGTACTTC | CASSDAAGRYEQYF
few | NA | TRBJ1-6 | TRBV11-2 | TGTGCCAGCAGCTTAGACCTTGTGGATTCACCCCTCCACTTT | CASSLDLVDSPLHF
many | NA | TRBJ2-1 | TRBV14 | TGTGCCAGCAGCTGGGGGTCTACGGCCGATGAGCAGTTCTTC | CASSWGSTADEQFF
few | TRBD1 | TRBJ2-5 | TRBV2 | TGTGCCTCCCAGGGGGACGGAGAGACCCAGTACTTC | CASQGDGETQYF
many | NA | TRBJ2-3 | TRBV7-7 | TGTGCTAGCAGCCAAGGCCGGACAGATACGCAGTATTTT | CASSQGRTDTQYF
few | NA | TRBJ2-2 | TRBV10-3 | TGTGCCATCAGTTACAGCACCGGGGAGCTGTTTTTT | CAISYSTGELFF
NA | TRBD2 | TRBJ2-7 | TRBV12-3/TRBV12-4 | TGTGCCAGCGGGGGGACTAGCTCCTACGAGCAGTACTTC | CASGGTSSYEQYF
few | NA | TRBJ2-7 | TRBV20-1 | TGCAGTGCTATTACGTCAAGGGGCCCCTACGAGCAGTACTTC | CSAITSRGPYEQYF
NA | NA | TRBJ2-6 | TRBV29-1 | TGCGCTGGGGACTCTGGGGCCAACGTCCTGACTTTC | CAGDSGANVLTF
once | TRBD1 | TRBJ2-3 | TRBV29-1 | TGCAGCGTTGAACCCCAGGGGGCGGGCAAAGATACGCAGTATTTT | CSVEPQGAGKDTQYF
few | NA | TRBJ2-3 | TRBV4-2 | TGTGCCAGCAGCCATCCCTCACCGGGACTCAGCGGGGATACGCAGTATTTT | CASSHPSPGLSGDTQYF
NA | NA | TRBJ1-5 | TRBV20-1 | TGCAGTGCGACCCTCGGTGGGGCACATCAGCCCCAGCATTTT | CSATLGGAHQPQHF
NA | TRBD2 | TRBJ2-1 | TRBV5-4 | TGTGCCAGCAGCTTCGAAGCCGGGGGGGTAAATGAGCAGTTCTTC | CASSFEAGGVNEQFF
many | NA | TRBJ2-1 | TRBV7-6 | TGTGCCAGCAGCCCTGACTATGGGAAGGATGAGCAGTTCTTC | CASSPDYGKDEQFF
large | NA | TRBJ2-1 | TRBV5-1 | TGCGCCAGCAGCTCGGACGGGGCCTACAATGAGCAGTTCTTC | CASSSDGAYNEQFF
many | NA | TRBJ1-1 | TRBV20-1 | TGCAGTGCTACCTTAGGGCATCGGTCCCCTGAAGCTTTCTTT | CSATLGHRSPEAFF
few | TRBD2 | TRBJ2-2 | TRBV7-6 | TGTGCCAGCCGTCTAGTAGCGGGAGCCGGGCACACCGGGGAGCTGTTTTTT | CASRLVAGAGHTGELFF
few | NA | TRBJ2-2 | TRBV9 | TGTGCCAGCAGCGCAAGAGGAGCGGGCCGTCGAAACACCGGGGAGCTGTTTTTT | CASSARGAGRRNTGELFF
NA | NA | TRBJ2-7 | TRBV25-1 | TGTGCCAGCAGTTCTTCCGGAGGATGGAGGAGGGAGCAGTACTTC | CASSSSGGWRREQYF
few | NA | TRBJ2-6 | TRBV7-2 | TGTGCCAGCAGCTTAGTTCGAAACGTCCTGACTTTC | CASSLVRNVLTF
NA | NA | TRBJ1-2 | TRBV30 | TGTGCCTGGAGCCAGGGGCGGATCTATGGCTACACCTTC | CAWSQGRIYGYTF
few | NA | TRBJ2-1 | TRBV27 | TGTGCCAGCAGTTGGGGCACTAGGGGACGCTCCTACAATGAGCAGTTCTTC | CASSWGTRGRSYNEQFF
many | TRBD1 | TRBJ1-4 | TRBV6-6 | TGTGCCAGCAGTTATGGCCTCCGGGACAGGGGGATTATGACTAATGAAAAACTGTTTTTT | CASSYGLRDRGIMTNEKLFF
NA | NA | TRBJ2-4 | TRBV7-9 | TGTGCCAGCAGCCCTTTGTCCGGGTTAGCCAAAAACATTCAGTACTTC | CASSPLSGLAKNIQYF
NA | NA | TRBJ1-4 | TRBV27 | TGTGCCAGCTCCCCCGGGGCGGACAAACTGTTTTTT | CASSPGADKLFF
many | TRBD1 | TRBJ2-6 | TRBV6-5 | TGTGCCAGCAGAAATACAGGGGCTGGGGCCAACGTCCTGACTTTC | CASRNTGAGANVLTF
many | NA | TRBJ2-5 | TRBV20-1 | TGCAGTGCGAGTGGGACTCCCTCGCCGGAGACCCAGTACTTC | CSASGTPSPETQYF
NA | TRBD1 | TRBJ2-7 | TRBV7-2 | TGTGCCAGCAGCTTAGCGGGGACAGGAGTCTACGAGCAGTACTTC | CASSLAGTGVYEQYF
many | NA | TRBJ2-4 | TRBV4-3 | TGCGCCAGCAGCCAATCCGACGGACCTCTAGCCAAAAACATTCAGTACTTC | CASSQSDGPLAKNIQYF
many | NA | TRBJ2-1 | TRBV6-5 | TGTGCCAGCTCCCAGGGGTTGGTACGTAATGAGCAGTTCTTC | CASSQGLVRNEQFF
many | NA | TRBJ2-4 | TRBV18 | TGTGCCAGCTCACCGGGGTTCATTCAGTACTTC | CASSPGFIQYF
many | NA | TRBJ2-3 | TRBV5-5 | TGTGCCAGCAGCTCGGGGCCAAGCACAGATACGCAGTATTTT | CASSSGPSTDTQYF
NA | NA | TRBJ1-2 | TRBV18 | TGTGCCAGCTCACCACCGGCAGGGGCAGGCTACACCTTC | CASSPPAGAGYTF
many | TRBD1 | TRBJ1-1 | TRBV28 | TGTGCCAGCAGTCCCCCAAGACAGGGCGCGGAAGCTTTCTTT | CASSPPRQGAEAFF
many | NA | TRBJ2-5 | TRBV21-1 | TGTGCCAGCAGCGGGGGTTGCCAAGAGACCCAGTACTTC | CASSGGCQETQYF
many | NA | TRBJ1-2 | TRBV7-9 | TGTGCCAGCAGCTTAACGGAATCCTATGGCTACACCTTC | CASSLTESYGYTF
many | NA | TRBJ2-7 | TRBV20-1 | TGCAGTGCTAGAAAGGACTTCTCCTACGAGCAGTACTTC | CSARKDFSYEQYF
NA | NA | TRBJ2-3 | TRBV29-1 | TGCAGCGTCCGGACCAACTCCCGAGATGATACGCAGTATTTT | CSVRTNSRDDTQYF
NA | TRBD2 | TRBJ2-3 | TRBV4-2 | TGTGCCAGCAGCCAAGATCGGGGGGACCTGAGCACAGATACGCAGTATTTT | CASSQDRGDLSTDTQYF
NA | NA | TRBJ2-5 | TRBV12-3/TRBV12-4 | TGTGCCAGCAGTTTAGGTTTGGGACTTTTGTACCAAGAGACCCAGTACTTC | CASSLGLGLLYQETQYF
many | TRBD1 | TRBJ1-6 | TRBV19 | TGTGCCAGTAGTGGGACAGATCTCTCACCCCTCCACTTT | CASSGTDLSPLHF
many | NA | TRBJ2-3 | TRBV18 | TGTGCCAGCTCACCGGTACTGGGGACTTCCGCAGATACGCAGTATTTT | CASSPVLGTSADTQYF
many | TRBD1 | TRBJ1-3 | TRBV20-1 | TGCAGGATTACCGGGACAGCTGGAAACACCATATATTTT | CRITGTAGNTIYF
few | NA | TRBJ1-5 | TRBV10-3 | TGTGCCATCAGTGAGTCGGTAGGATCGAATCAGCCCCAGCATTTT | CAISESVGSNQPQHF
few | NA | TRBJ2-7 | TRBV20-1 | TGCAGTGCTAGCCAACGACTCGCAGGGGTCGAGCAGTACTTC | CSASQRLAGVEQYF
NA | TRBD2 | TRBJ2-3 | TRBV13 | TGTGCCAGCAGCTTACTAGCGGGGGCCACAGATACGCAGTATTTT | CASSLLAGATDTQYF
few | NA | TRBJ2-1 | TRBV11-2 | TGTGCCAGCAGCCGGCAGAGATACAATGAGCAGTTCTTC | CASSRQRYNEQFF
NA | NA | TRBJ2-7 | TRBV2 | TGTGCCAGCAGTTTGGGCTTTTCCTACGAGCAGTACTTC | CASSLGFSYEQYF
NA | TRBD1 | TRBJ1-2 | TRBV6-2/TRBV6-3 | TGTGCCAGCAGTTTAGCGGGACAGTCTAACTATGGCTACACCTTC | CASSLAGQSNYGYTF
few | TRBD1 | TRBJ1-6 | TRBV2 | TGTGCCAGAAAACCAGGGGGAACGTTATCACCCCTCCACTTT | CARKPGGTLSPLHF
few | NA | TRBJ1-5 | TRBV10-3 | TGTGCCATCGGAGGGGCCAATCAGCCCCAGCATTTT | CAIGGANQPQHF
many | NA | TRBJ2-6 | TRBV6-5 | TGTGCCAGCAGTTACTCTCCTGCAGGTTACTCTGGGGCCAACGTCCTGACTTTC | CASSYSPAGYSGANVLTF
few | NA | TRBJ2-3 | TRBV7-9 | TGTGCCAGCAGCTTACAGGGGACCACAGATACGCAGTATTTT | CASSLQGTTDTQYF